Each of the 2 T cell receptor beta chains below was sequenced from the same sample in a study of CD8+CD57+ T cells in acquired aplastic anemia. It was genomic DNA that served as the template for profiling TCR beta VDJ and CDR3. Each CDR3 protein is one row after TCRdb ran MiXCR on the reads. This sample has about 110,000 distinct CDR3 sequences, with 40% to 60% found just once. The sample taken for sequencing was sorted CD4+, CD8+, or CD8+CD57+ T cells (not recorded which) from PBMCs. Source of these receptors: a human donor in good health, serving as a control.

This clonotype appeared a few times. The chain combines TRBV5-1 with TRBJ2-3, with 9 bases identical to TRBD1. V shed 4 bases, J shed 2 bases, and the junction held 5 bases outside the gene matches. The CDR3 contains 15 residues. Germline V gene data show CDR1 as SGHRS and CDR2 as YFSETQ. The CDR3 coding sequence is TGCGCCAGCAGCACGACAGGGGGTTACACAGATACGCAGTATTTT. This sequence encodes CASSTTGGYTDTQYF.

V gene TRBV25-1 combines with J gene TRBJ2-3; D may be TRBD2 (6 bases). The V and J ends lost 5 bases and 0 bases respectively, with 9 bases between them. The V gene's germline CDR1 is MGHDK and CDR2 SYGVNS. This CDR3 spans 14 amino acids. CDR3 residues: CASSSGSSTDTQYF. The CDR3 DNA sequence: TGTGCCAGCAGTAGCGGGTCTAGCACAGATACGCAGTATTTT.